Below, 5 T cell receptor beta chains from the same sample are listed, as sequenced in a study of STAT3 mutations in large granular lymphocyte leukemia. Findings and caveats of the study: Every T-cell large granular lymphocyte leukemia patient had at least one immunodominant TCR beta clonotype.

Profiled with immunoSEQ multiplex PCR; TCRdb holds only in-frame clones, not every one. The repertoire consists of some 9,800 clones, with roughly 90% occurring once and the leading ten covering about 66%. The antigens these receptors bind are not known. The specimen sequenced was peripheral blood mononuclear cells. These receptors originate from a man aged 60-69 years with T-cell large granular lymphocyte leukemia. Some clones in this sample may be carry-over from other donors' samples.

The V gene is TRBV5-4, the J gene TRBJ1-6; D call uncertain. V shed 3 bases and J shed 10 bases, with 17 bases lying between them. Germline V gene data show CDR1 as SGHNT and CDR2 as YYREEE (reference sequence). The CDR3 is 15 amino acids. CDR3 region: CASSSPGLLDSPLHF. The CDR3 DNA follows: TGTGCCAGCAGCTCCCCTGGTTTGCTGGACTCACCCCTCCACTTT.

The chain carries TRBV29-1 and TRBJ1-5; the match to TRBD1 covers 7 bases. Germline-derived CDR1 and CDR2 are SQVTM and ANQGSEA. The CDR3 is 12 residues long. The ends lost 5 bases at V and 5 bases at J; junction bases unmatched: 3. This chain's CDR3 is CSVSTGDQPQHF. DNA of the CDR3: TGCAGCGTTTCCACAGGGGATCAGCCCCAGCATTTT.

This chain connects TRBV30 to TRBJ2-2; D is unresolved. Trimming pared 4 bases from V and 6 bases from J, leaving 12 bases between. Germline assignment: CDR1 GTSNPN and CDR2 SVGIG (reference sequence). The CDR3 contains 13 residues. The CDR3 DNA follows: TGTGCCTGGAACTTATGGTATGCCGGGGAGCTGTTTTTT. It translates to CAWNLWYAGELFF.

The chain couples TRBV10-3 to TRBJ2-1; D is ambiguous. Germline-derived CDR1 and CDR2 are ENHRY and SYGVKD. This CDR3 is 16 amino acids long. Between the trimmed V and J ends, which lost 0 bases and 7 bases, there was a span of 16 bases. This CDR3 is CAISESPTGVDNEQFF. The CDR3 DNA is TGTGCCATCAGTGAGTCTCCGACTGGCGTAGATAATGAGCAGTTCTTC.

CDR3 DNA sequence: TGTGCCTGGGGGATTAGCGGGAGTTGGTACGAGCAGTACTTC. Translating it yields CAWGISGSWYEQYF. V gene TRBV30 combines with J gene TRBJ2-7; 9 bases match TRBD2. J lost 4 bases, V lost 5 bases, and 9 bases had no gene match. CDR3 size: 14 residues. Looked up from germline, CDR1 is GTSNPN and CDR2 is SVGIG (reference sequence).